This T cell receptor (beta chain) was sequenced for a study of blood T cell repertoires in COVID-19. The table came from immunoSEQ multiplex PCR; TCRdb's copy has only in-frame clones and leaves some out. This sample yields some 350,000 clones, of which around nine tenths are seen a single time; 2.5% to 4% belongs to the top ten. The V gene's germline CDR1 is MNHEY and CDR2 SMNVEV (reference sequence). This CDR3 has 17 residues. J was trimmed by 3 bases and V by 10 bases; bases with no gene match: 16. This chain joins TRBV27 and TRBJ1-3; 9 positions match TRBD1. The clonotype was recovered from a woman between 18 and 29 years old who had recovered from COVID-19. The source material was peripheral blood. The DNA for the CDR3 is TGTGCCACCAGAGGGACAGGGCGAAAGTCGGGTGGAAACACCATATATTTT. Its protein product is CATRGTGRKSGGNTIYF.